The rows below give T cell receptor beta chains drawn from one sample of a study of quantifying T cell responses using KT2 cells. Via MiXCR, TCRdb re-called the UMI-ligation and nested PCR reads, giving one row per CDR3 protein. The data contain 45,000 to 65,000 distinct CDR3 sequences, around an eighth of them singletons. Sequencing input: PBMCs spiked with cells of the T cell clone KT2. The receptors were sampled from a human donor. Each CDR3 is given with its conserved first and last residue. The D gene is left open where the match is weak. Size is omitted from some rows. Given values are once, few, many or a class for expanded clones.

TRBD2	few	TRBJ2-3	TRBV7-8	CASRRQLAGGRTNTQYF	TGTGCCAGCAGACGTCAACTAGCGGGGGGACGCACGAATACGCAGTATTTT
-	-	TRBJ2-3	TRBV9	CASSVGVGATTDTQYF	TGTGCCAGCAGCGTAGGAGTAGGGGCGACCACAGATACGCAGTATTTT
TRBD1	few	TRBJ1-4	TRBV27	CASSQTGGHEKLFF	TGTGCCAGCAGCCAGACAGGGGGCCATGAAAAACTGTTTTTT
-	-	TRBJ2-6	TRBV25-1	CASGANVLTF	TGTGCCAGCGGGGCCAACGTCCTGACTTTC
TRBD1	-	TRBJ1-5	TRBV7-2	CASSPGQGQPQHF	TGTGCCAGCAGTCCAGGACAGGGACAGCCCCAGCATTTT
TRBD2	many	TRBJ2-3	TRBV6-2/TRBV6-3	CASSLPGTSVSDTQYF	TGTGCCAGCAGTCTCCCCGGGACTAGCGTTTCGGATACGCAGTATTTT
-	few	TRBJ1-5	TRBV12-5	CASGLVLSRGINQPQHF	TGTGCTAGTGGTTTGGTACTTTCCAGGGGCATCAATCAGCCCCAGCATTTT
-	-	TRBJ2-1	TRBV3-1	CASSLADNEQFF	TGTGCCAGCAGCCTAGCGGACAATGAGCAGTTCTTC
-	-	TRBJ1-4	TRBV12-3/TRBV12-4	CASSLDQGRREKLFF	TGTGCCAGCAGTTTAGATCAGGGGCGCCGTGAAAAACTGTTTTTT
TRBD2	many	TRBJ2-5	TRBV25-1	CASTLAGQETQYF	TGTGCCAGCACGCTAGCGGGCCAAGAGACCCAGTACTTC
TRBD2	-	TRBJ2-3	TRBV7-2	CASSLVYPAGGAQYF	TGTGCCAGCAGCTTAGTGTACCCGGCGGGAGGGGCGCAGTATTTT
-	many	TRBJ2-6	TRBV4-3	CASSQDQGTGANVLTF	TGCGCCAGCAGCCAAGATCAGGGGACAGGGGCCAACGTCCTGACTTTC
TRBD1	many	TRBJ2-7	TRBV7-9	CASSPTGDEQYF	TGTGCCAGCAGCCCGACAGGGGACGAGCAGTACTTC
-	-	TRBJ2-7	TRBV20-1	CSASSLASDFSLYEQYF	TGCAGTGCTAGTAGCCTAGCGTCAGACTTCTCCCTCTACGAGCAGTACTTC
TRBD1	few	TRBJ1-1	TRBV7-2	CASSATGAGTEAFF	TGTGCCAGCAGCGCGACAGGGGCGGGGACTGAAGCTTTCTTT
TRBD1	many	TRBJ2-7	TRBV6-2/TRBV6-3	CASIAGQGAGEQYF	TGTGCCAGCATTGCGGGACAGGGGGCTGGGGAGCAGTACTTC
-	few	TRBJ1-3	TRBV5-1	CASSLAGQTGNTIYF	TGCGCCAGCAGCTTGGCCGGACAGACTGGAAACACCATATATTTT
-	-	TRBJ1-1	TRBV7-6	CASCREMNTEAFF	TGTGCCAGCTGCCGGGAGATGAACACTGAAGCTTTCTTT
TRBD1	few	TRBJ1-1	TRBV29-1	CSVSGTAEAFF	TGCAGCGTCTCCGGGACAGCAGAAGCTTTCTTT
-	-	TRBJ2-3	TRBV2	CASSTSVSTDTQYF	TGTGCCAGCTCAACTTCGGTGAGCACAGATACGCAGTATTTT
-	many	TRBJ1-6	TRBV12-3/TRBV12-4	CASSPTLSNSPLHF	TGTGCCAGCAGTCCGACACTTTCAAATTCACCCCTCCACTTT
TRBD1	-	TRBJ1-1	TRBV6-6	CASMSLGQGRGTEAFF	TGTGCCAGCATGAGTCTTGGACAGGGAAGGGGAACTGAAGCTTTCTTT
-	-	TRBJ2-5	TRBV20-1	CSAGGTGFQETQYF	TGCAGTGCTGGGGGCACAGGATTCCAAGAGACCCAGTACTTC
-	few	TRBJ2-5	TRBV2	CASSEREYQETQYF	TGTGCCTCTAGTGAAAGAGAGTACCAAGAGACCCAGTACTTC
-	many	TRBJ2-7	TRBV29-1	CSAGREGGEQYF	TGCAGCGCTGGGCGGGAAGGGGGCGAGCAGTACTTC
-	-	TRBJ2-3	TRBV27	CASSPWAQNTDTQYF	TGTGCCAGCAGTCCCTGGGCACAGAACACAGATACGCAGTATTTT
-	few	TRBJ1-1	TRBV5-1	CASSWGEARPEAFF	TGCGCCAGCAGCTGGGGGGAGGCCCGACCTGAAGCTTTCTTT
TRBD1	few	TRBJ1-1	TRBV4-1	CASSRYTGDRNTEAFF	TGCGCCAGCAGCCGATACACCGGGGACAGGAACACTGAAGCTTTCTTT
TRBD2	-	TRBJ2-6	TRBV11-2	CASSLENVLRESLSGANVLTF	TGTGCCAGCAGCTTAGAGAATGTCTTGCGGGAGTCCCTCTCTGGGGCCAACGTCCTGACTTTC
TRBD1	few	TRBJ1-1	TRBV29-1	CSATGTVNTEAFF	TGCAGCGCTACCGGGACAGTGAACACTGAAGCTTTCTTT
TRBD2	few	TRBJ2-1	TRBV6-1	CASSEALLAGGGEEQFF	TGTGCCAGCAGTGAAGCGCTGCTAGCGGGAGGTGGGGAAGAGCAGTTCTTC
-	-	TRBJ1-1	TRBV10-3	CAINLGVGTEAFF	TGTGCCATTAACTTGGGAGTCGGCACTGAAGCTTTCTTT
-	-	TRBJ2-5	TRBV5-5	CASSLEGRQETQYF	TGTGCCAGCAGCTTGGAGGGGAGGCAAGAGACCCAGTACTTC
TRBD1	-	TRBJ1-1	TRBV5-1	CASSTDRGIEAFF	TGCGCCAGCAGCACGGACAGGGGAATTGAAGCTTTCTTT
TRBD2	-	TRBJ2-1	TRBV6-1	CASTQGGVYNEQFF	TGTGCCAGCACTCAGGGAGGGGTATACAATGAGCAGTTCTTC
-	-	TRBJ2-3	TRBV3-1	CASSQDSQQGGPDTQYF	TGTGCCAGCAGCCAAGATTCGCAACAGGGTGGACCAGATACGCAGTATTTT
TRBD1	-	TRBJ2-7	TRBV12-3/TRBV12-4	CASSPRTGVTYEQYF	TGTGCCAGCAGCCCCCGGACAGGGGTAACCTACGAGCAGTACTTC
-	-	TRBJ2-5	TRBV7-3	CASSLISSETQYF	TGTGCCAGCAGCTTAATTTCGTCGGAAACCCAGTACTTC
TRBD2	-	TRBJ2-1	TRBV6-6	CASREWDSGGPYNEQFF	TGTGCCAGCAGGGAGTGGGATAGCGGGGGGCCTTACAATGAGCAGTTCTTC
-	-	TRBJ2-3	TRBV6-1	CASTRDRNTDTQYF	TGTGCCAGCACGCGGGACAGAAACACAGATACGCAGTATTTT
-	many	TRBJ1-1	TRBV4-1	CASSQYPAHTEAFF	TGCGCCAGCAGCCAATACCCGGCCCACACTGAAGCTTTCTTT
-	many	TRBJ2-3	TRBV3-1	CASSSRLPSVDTQYF	TGTGCCAGCAGCTCCAGACTACCATCAGTCGATACGCAGTATTTT
TRBD2	many	TRBJ2-3	TRBV7-6	CASSFLGGASGISADTQYF	TGTGCCAGCAGCTTCTTAGGTGGTGCTAGCGGGATATCCGCAGATACGCAGTATTTT
TRBD1	few	TRBJ1-1	TRBV20-1	CSATGQGDKEAFF	TGCAGTGCTACCGGACAGGGGGACAAGGAAGCTTTCTTT
-	-	TRBJ1-2	TRBV29-1	CSVDISGYYGYTF	TGCAGCGTTGATATCAGCGGCTACTATGGCTACACCTTC